Reported below is one T cell receptor beta chain. Its antigen is not known. These data are taken from a study of cytomegalovirus exposure and HLA in healthy donors. General study points: A further, later analysis showed that HLA-associated TCR beta chains (compared with equally common others) were more clonally expanded. As was reported, the classifier diagnosed cytomegalovirus status with high specificity and sensitivity.

Trimming took off 7 bases at V and 5 bases at J, with 14 bases between the two ends. The CDR3 is made up of 13 amino acids. Per the germline V gene, CDR1 is PRHDT and CDR2 is FYEKMQ (reference sequence). The PCR employed 60 Vbeta primers together with 13 Jbeta primers. Clones were sequenced by immunoSEQ multiplex PCR, and TCRdb holds only the in-frame ones, with some missing. The table includes around 76,000 clones, 65% to 70% detected once. The clonotype originates from a man aged 40-50 years in good health and CMV-seropositive. V and J are TRBV13 and TRBJ1-1, with D possibly being TRBD1 (5 bases). Sequencing input: PBMCs. The CDR3 spells CASTSLGATEAFF. For the CDR3, the DNA is TGTGCCAGCACCTCCTTAGGGGCGACTGAAGCTTTCTTT.